The source of this TCR beta chain is a study of cytomegalovirus exposure and HLA in healthy donors. Germline V lookup: CDR1 MDHEN, CDR2 SYDVKM. This CDR3 contains 17 residues. Losses at the gene ends were 6 bases for V and 1 base for J; bases not matched to a gene: 7. The PCR ran on 60 Vbeta and 13 Jbeta primers. Here immunoSEQ multiplex PCR was the method, and the copy in TCRdb shows in-frame clones only, minus some. The sample shows roughly 100,000 clones, roughly four fifths of them seen only once. The receptor's source is a man in his fifties or sixties in good health and CMV-seronegative. Sequencing input: PBMCs. The V call is TRBV28, the J call TRBJ2-3, with 13 bases lining up with TRBD2. The CDR3 is CASSHETSGGRTDTQYF. In DNA form, the CDR3 reads TGTGCCAGCAGCCATGAGACTAGCGGGGGGCGCACAGATACGCAGTATTTT.